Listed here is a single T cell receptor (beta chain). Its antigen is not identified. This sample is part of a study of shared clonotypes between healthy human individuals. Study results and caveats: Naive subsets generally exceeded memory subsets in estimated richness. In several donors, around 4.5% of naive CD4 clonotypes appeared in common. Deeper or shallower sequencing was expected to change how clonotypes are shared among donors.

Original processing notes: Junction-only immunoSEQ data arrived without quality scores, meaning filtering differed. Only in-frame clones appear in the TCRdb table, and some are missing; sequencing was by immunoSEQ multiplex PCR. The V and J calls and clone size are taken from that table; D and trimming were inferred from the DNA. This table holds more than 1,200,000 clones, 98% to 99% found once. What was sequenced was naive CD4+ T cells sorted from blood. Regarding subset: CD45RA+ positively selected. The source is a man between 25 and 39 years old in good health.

As DNA, the CDR3 is TGTGCCAGCAGCTCAATGCTGGGCAGGGGACACGATAATGAAAAACTGTTTTTT. This encodes CASSSMLGRGHDNEKLFF. This chain uses TRBV7-9 with TRBJ1-4; D perhaps matches TRBD1 (6 bases). V lost 4 bases to trimming and J lost 4 bases, with 22 bases between them. In germline, CDR1 is SEHNR, CDR2 FQNEAQ (reference sequence). The CDR3 is 18 residues long. Full variable domain (rest looked up from reference TRBV7-9 and TRBJ1-4): DTGVSQNPRHKITKRGQNVTFRCDPISEHNRLYWYRQTLGQGPEFLTYFQNEAQLEKSRLLSDRFSAERPKGSFSTLEIQRTEQGDSAMYLCASSSMLGRGHDNEKLFFGSGTQLSVL.